These 8 T cell receptor beta chains were all obtained from the same sample, sequenced in a study of cytomegalovirus exposure and HLA in healthy donors. The method was immunoSEQ multiplex PCR; TCRdb's version includes in-frame clones alone and lacks a portion of them. The repertoire includes some 170,000 clones, roughly 96% of them detected once, and about 0.89% sits in the top ten. Sequencing was performed on PBMCs. The receptors originated from a woman under 30 in good health and CMV-seronegative.

About this clone itself: This CDR3 is also generated by other DNA sequences in the sample. J is TRBJ2-3 and V is TRBV30, with 11 bases aligning to TRBD2. V gave up 0 bases and J gave up 4 bases; unmatched junction bases: 6. The CDR3 extends over 16 amino acids. The germline V gene encodes CDR1 GTSNPN and CDR2 SVGIG (reference sequence). The CDR3 nucleotides are TGTGCCTGGAGTGTAGGGCTAGCGGGGGGCTCAGATACGCAGTATTTT. Protein sequence: CAWSVGLAGGSDTQYF.

The chain carries TRBV11-2 and TRBJ2-3; the match to TRBD2 covers 14 bases. V lost 5 bases, J lost 1 base, and 2 bases stayed unmatched. The CDR3 is 16 amino acids. Germline V CDR1 and CDR2: SGHAT, FQNNGV. CDR3 region: CASSMGLAGGTDTQYF. The DNA of the CDR3 is TGTGCCAGCAGCATGGGACTAGCGGGGGGCACAGATACGCAGTATTTT. The whole variable domain, remainder taken from reference TRBV11-2 and TRBJ2-3, is EAGVAQSPRYKIIEKRQSVAFWCNPISGHATLYWYQQILGQGPKLLIQFQNNGVVDDSQLPKDRFSAERLKGVDSTLKIQPAKLEDSAVYLCASSMGLAGGTDTQYFGPGTRLTVL.

V gene TRBV15 combines with J gene TRBJ1-5; no clear D gene. Germline V CDR1 and CDR2: LNHNV, YYDKDF (reference sequence). This CDR3 spans 16 amino acids. The germline V and J ends were trimmed by 0 bases and 2 bases, with 11 bases remaining between them. The CDR3 here is CATSREWLKGNQPQHF. The DNA of the CDR3 is TGTGCCACCAGCAGAGAGTGGCTGAAAGGCAATCAGCCCCAGCATTTT.

The rearrangement uses TRBV7-3 and TRBJ2-1; 9 positions agree with TRBD2. The CDR3 sequence is 15 residues long. J gave up 3 bases and V 3 bases, and 3 bases lay outside the gene matches. Per the germline V gene, CDR1 is SGHTA and CDR2 is FQGTGA. The CDR3 reads CASSFSGGYYNEQFF. In nucleotides, the CDR3 is TGTGCCAGCAGCTTTAGCGGGGGCTACTACAATGAGCAGTTCTTC.

The chain employs TRBV6-1 and TRBJ2-7; TRBD2 matches at 8 bases. This CDR3 region has 15 residues. The V gene's germline CDR1 is MNHNS and CDR2 SASEGT. V dropped 7 bases and J dropped 2; count of bases not matched to a gene: 10. CDR3 nucleotide sequence: TGTGCCAGCACCGGGAGGGACCGTGTAACCTACGAGCAGTACTTC. Its translation is CASTGRDRVTYEQYF.

The chain carries TRBV2 and TRBJ2-5; possible D gene TRBD2, 5 bases. The CDR3 has 13 residues. The V gene lost 10 bases and the J gene lost 1 base, with 13 bases spanning the gap. In germline, CDR1 is SNHLY, CDR2 FYNNEI. The CDR3 DNA reads TGTGCCACAAACACTAGAGCCCAAGAGACCCAGTACTTC. It specifies CATNTRAQETQYF.

The J gene is TRBJ2-2, the V gene TRBV13; D remains ambiguous. Germline V lookup: CDR1 PRHDT, CDR2 FYEKMQ (reference sequence). This CDR3 has 14 residues. V lost 5 bases and J 1 base, leaving 8 bases between the germline ends. The CDR3 DNA reads as TGTGCCAGCAGCCGCGGAAAGAACACCGGGGAGCTGTTTTTT. This sequence encodes CASSRGKNTGELFF.

The chain is built from TRBV27 and TRBJ2-1, with 8 bases that match TRBD1. V shed 8 bases, J shed 6 bases, and the junction held 3 bases outside the gene matches. The CDR3 spans 12 residues. Germline-derived CDR1 and CDR2 are MNHEY and SMNVEV (reference sequence). CDR3 protein: CASSDRGNEQFF. As DNA, the CDR3 is TGTGCCAGCTCAGACAGGGGCAATGAGCAGTTCTTC.